This T cell receptor beta chain was documented in a study of cytomegalovirus exposure and HLA in healthy donors. The overall study: Samples from HLA-typed donors yielded about 85 million unique TCRs in an early data release. Broader study findings: Relative to equally common others, HLA-associated TCR beta chains showed greater clonal expansion in a later analysis. In a later analysis, donors in an Asian-associated ancestry cluster reportedly had fewer N-insertions in productive TCRs than the cohort mean. Among the sequence variants, a highly shared cluster was likely an artifact of sequencing.

The primer mix had 60 Vbeta and 13 Jbeta primers. Measured with immunoSEQ multiplex PCR; TCRdb has only the in-frame clones, and not every one. Of around 130,000 clones detected, 75% to 85% appear once; the ten largest clones hold approximately 2.5%. Only a few counts were recorded for this clone. The antigen is unknown. This CDR3 has 16 residues. CDR1 MNHNY and CDR2 SVGAGI come from the germline V gene (reference sequence). The V gene end was trimmed by 2 bases and the J gene end by 3 bases; junction bases not matched to a gene: 3. Sequenced sample: PBMCs. This receptor was obtained from a man aged 50-60 years in good health and CMV-seronegative. The rearrangement uses TRBV6-6 and TRBJ2-6; 8 nucleotides agree with TRBD1. The CDR3 bases are TGTGCCAGCAGTTACCCGGACAGGGTTGGGGCCAACGTCCTGACTTTC. Protein: CASSYPDRVGANVLTF.